This entry concerns a single T cell receptor (beta chain). Its target is unknown. 13 Jbeta primers and 60 Vbeta primers were used for the PCR. Clones were sequenced by immunoSEQ multiplex PCR, and TCRdb holds only the in-frame ones, with some missing. In the table there are more than 110,000 clones, 65% to 80% of which are singletons. The record originates from a study of cytomegalovirus exposure and HLA in healthy donors. On the study more broadly: Caucasian-associated ancestry cluster membership applied to 75% to 85% of approximately 420 genotyped donors. Study findings and constraints: Certain indistinguishable V segments, among them TRBV6-2 and TRBV6-3, were excluded. Rare TCR sequences dominated, though some public TCRs recurred in many donors. In an earlier analysis, in approximately 570 donors, most V segments appeared productive either ~90% or ~30% of the time.

CDR1 is MNHEY and CDR2 is SVGAGI in the germline V gene. This CDR3 is built from 15 residues. The V end was cut by 0 bases, the J end by 0 bases, with 8 bases between. The receptor was derived from a male donor in good health and CMV-seropositive. Sequences were obtained from PBMCs. The rearrangement uses TRBV6-5 and TRBJ1-1; the D gene is possibly TRBD1 (6 bases). CDR3 DNA sequence: TGTGCCAGCAGTTACTCTGCAGGGGTGAACACTGAAGCTTTCTTT. It is translated as CASSYSAGVNTEAFF.